These 23 T cell receptor beta chains were sequenced from one sample in a study of blood T cell repertoires in COVID-19. Profiled with immunoSEQ multiplex PCR; TCRdb holds only in-frame clones, not every one. Among 150,000 or so clones listed, approximately 79% were seen once. Sequencing was done on a sample of peripheral blood. The receptors originated from a woman older than 75 with acute or convalescent COVID-19.

This chain joins TRBV5-1 and TRBJ2-3, with 8 bases fitting TRBD2. V gave up 1 base and J gave up 0 bases; unmatched junction bases: 7. This CDR3 contains 17 residues. Germline loops: CDR1 SGHRS, CDR2 YFSETQ. CDR3: CASSLSRLATSTDTQYF. The CDR3 DNA reads as TGCGCCAGCAGCTTGTCCAGACTAGCGACAAGCACAGATACGCAGTATTTT.

This clone was found a few times. The CDR3 spells CATSDSGSRTDTQYF. The CDR3 DNA reads TGTGCCACCAGTGATAGCGGGAGTCGTACAGATACGCAGTATTTT. V gene TRBV24-1 combines with J gene TRBJ2-3, with TRBD2 matching over 8 bases. This CDR3 has 15 amino acids. Germline values: CDR1 KGHDR, CDR2 SFDVKD. Losses at the gene ends were 3 bases for V and 3 bases for J; bases not matched to a gene: 4.

This clone showed up just a few times. This sequence joins TRBV15 and TRBJ2-3; 8 bases fit TRBD2. Per germline, CDR1 LNHNV and CDR2 YYDKDF (reference sequence). V gave up 0 bases and J gave up 1 base; unmatched junction bases: 6. The CDR3 sequence is 17 residues long. The CDR3 sequence is CATSRDRAAGGTDTQYF. Here the CDR3 DNA reads TGTGCCACCAGCAGAGATAGGGCAGCGGGGGGCACAGATACGCAGTATTTT. Complete variable domain (other parts from reference TRBV15 and TRBJ2-3): DAMVIQNPRYQVTQFGKPVTLSCSQTLNHNVMYWYQQKSSQAPKLLFHYYDKDFNNEADTPDNFQSRRPNTSFCFLDIRSPGLGDTAMYLCATSRDRAAGGTDTQYFGPGTRLTVL.

In this sample, this clone turned up a few times. The chain employs TRBV6-6 and TRBJ2-7; TRBD2 matches 12 bases. The CDR3 loop spans 14 amino acids. The V and J ends lost 5 bases and 3 bases, in that order; junction bases with no gene match: 2. Looked up from germline, CDR1 is MNHNY and CDR2 is SVGAGI (reference sequence). The CDR3 loop is CASSKTSGSYEQYF. CDR3 coding DNA: TGTGCCAGCAGTAAGACTAGCGGGAGCTACGAGCAGTACTTC.

The CDR3 reads CASVSLAETGELFF. The CDR3 DNA is TGTGCCAGCGTTTCACTAGCAGAAACCGGGGAGCTGTTTTTT. The V and J genes are TRBV28 and TRBJ2-2, with D possibly being TRBD2 (6 bases). Germline lookup yields CDR1 MDHEN and CDR2 SYDVKM. The CDR3 runs 14 residues. V was pared by 8 bases and J by 5 bases, with 15 bases between.

The chain has TRBV5-1 and TRBJ2-7; D is possibly TRBD1 (6 bases). The CDR3 consists of 14 residues. CDR1 and CDR2 (germline): SGHRS, YFSETQ. V lost 3 bases to trimming and J lost 5 bases, with 15 bases between them. CDR3: CASSSFTGYHEQYF. CDR3 bases: TGCGCCAGCAGCTCTTTTACAGGGTACCACGAGCAGTACTTC.

This CDR3 reads CASSSGQPDLYNEQFF. Here the CDR3 DNA reads TGTGCCAGCAGTTCGGGACAGCCCGACTTATACAATGAGCAGTTCTTC. The chain joins TRBV28 to TRBJ2-1, with TRBD1 matching over 7 bases. The CDR3 is 16 residues long. CDR1 and CDR2 from the germline V gene are MDHEN and SYDVKM. J gave up 4 bases and V 4 bases, and 10 bases lay outside the gene matches.

The chain couples TRBV19 to TRBJ2-7; 9 bases align to TRBD1. Germline trimming cut 6 bases from V and 6 bases from J; bases unmatched to any gene: 6. The CDR3 length is 13 residues. Germline values: CDR1 LNHDA, CDR2 SQIVND (reference sequence). Written as DNA, the CDR3 is TGTGCCAGTAGCCAGGACAGGGGTAGCGAGCAGTACTTC. Amino acid sequence: CASSQDRGSEQYF.

CDR3 region: CASRRGGQDNNYGYTF. The DNA for the CDR3 is TGCGCCAGCAGAAGGGGGGGACAGGACAATAACTATGGCTACACCTTC. V and J are TRBV5-1 and TRBJ1-2; 8 positions agree with TRBD1. Germline CDR1 reads SGHRS; CDR2 reads YFSETQ. The length of the CDR3 is 16 residues. Trimming at V came to 5 bases and at J to 1 base, leaving 10 bases not matched to a gene.

The chain is built from TRBV7-2 and TRBJ2-7; 8 bases are shared with TRBD1. V gave up 3 bases and J gave up 5 bases; unmatched junction bases: 12. The CDR3 runs to 16 residues. Germline assignment: CDR1 SGHTA and CDR2 FQGNSA. CDR3 DNA: TGTGCCAGCAGCTTGGTCAGCGGACAGGGTCGCGACGAGCAGTACTTC. This encodes CASSLVSGQGRDEQYF.

This clone has a handful of counts. The V call is TRBV10-3, the J call TRBJ1-5, with D perhaps TRBD1 (5 bases). Trimming cost V 1 base and J 2 bases, with 18 bases left between them. CDR3 length equals 18 residues. Per the germline V gene, CDR1 is ENHRY and CDR2 is SYGVKD. CDR3 bases: TGTGCCATCAGTGAGTTTCTACAGGTCTCTAGCGGCAATCAGCCCCAGCATTTT. Its translation is CAISEFLQVSSGNQPQHF.

The chain combines TRBV10-3 with TRBJ2-7, with D possibly matching TRBD2 (6 bases). V lost 8 bases to trimming and J lost 5 bases, with 16 bases between them. The CDR3 is 13 amino acids. Germline-derived CDR1 and CDR2 are ENHRY and SYGVKD. The CDR3: CAIRAGPWDEQYF. In nucleotides, the CDR3 is TGTGCCATCCGGGCGGGGCCTTGGGACGAGCAGTACTTC.

This clone appeared a single time. This chain uses TRBV5-6 with TRBJ2-3; D is undetermined. The germline V gene has CDR1 SGHDT and CDR2 YYEEEE. V shed 1 base and J shed 0 bases, with 12 bases lying between them. The CDR3 spans 16 residues. CDR3 loop: CASSLRSVSSTDTQYF. The CDR3 DNA sequence: TGTGCCAGCAGCTTGCGAAGCGTTTCTAGCACAGATACGCAGTATTTT.

The rearrangement links TRBV7-9 to TRBJ2-1; tentative D call: TRBD2 (6 bases). This CDR3 is built from 15 residues. Germline CDR1 and CDR2: SEHNR and FQNEAQ (reference sequence). V lost 5 bases and J 0 bases, leaving 11 bases between the germline ends. CDR3: CASSGGWSSYNEQFF. DNA for the CDR3: TGTGCCAGCAGCGGGGGGTGGAGCTCCTACAATGAGCAGTTCTTC.

The J gene is TRBJ2-7, the V gene TRBV2; 8 nucleotides agree with TRBD2. The CDR3 spans 15 residues. J gave up 4 bases and V 4 bases, and 9 bases lay outside the gene matches. Germline-derived CDR1 and CDR2 are SNHLY and FYNNEI. DNA for the CDR3: TGTGCCAGCAGTGCGGCCACGGGGGGGATGTACGAGCAGTACTTC. Translation: CASSAATGGMYEQYF.

The table lists this clone with a few counts. This CDR3 reads CASSLGSGSSEQYF. DNA for the CDR3: TGTGCCAGCAGCTTAGGTAGCGGGAGCTCCGAGCAGTACTTC. The rearrangement uses TRBV7-8 and TRBJ2-7; 9 bases fit TRBD2. With 1 base clipped from V and 6 bases from J, the junction kept 4 bases outside the gene matches. This CDR3 has 14 residues. Germline V gives CDR1 SGHVS, CDR2 FQNEAQ.

The chain couples TRBV7-9 to TRBJ2-3; 9 nucleotides align to TRBD1. V lost 2 bases, J lost 1 base, and 4 bases stayed unmatched. This CDR3 comprises 16 residues. Germline V gene sequence: CDR1 SEHNR, CDR2 FQNEAQ (reference sequence). The CDR3 loop is CASSLMTGGGTDTQYF. The CDR3 region has the DNA TGTGCCAGCAGCTTAATGACAGGGGGGGGCACAGATACGCAGTATTTT.

The gene calls are TRBV11-2 and TRBJ2-7; 8 bases fit TRBD1. V was pared by 6 bases and J by 6 bases, with 10 bases of the junction left unmatched. Germline lookup yields CDR1 SGHAT and CDR2 FQNNGV. CDR3 length equals 14 residues. CDR3 protein: CASRPNTGGVEQYF. CDR3 bases: TGTGCCAGCAGACCGAATACAGGGGGAGTCGAGCAGTACTTC. Full variable domain (remainder filled in from reference TRBV11-2 and TRBJ2-7): EAGVAQSPRYKIIEKRQSVAFWCNPISGHATLYWYQQILGQGPKLLIQFQNNGVVDDSQLPKDRFSAERLKGVDSTLKIQPAKLEDSAVYLCASRPNTGGVEQYFGPGTRLTVT.

The J gene is TRBJ2-2, the V gene TRBV5-5; D is possibly TRBD1 (6 bases). The CDR3 has 15 amino acids. V lost 2 bases, J lost 4 bases, and 12 bases lay in between. The germline CDR1 and CDR2 sequences are SGHKS and YYEKEE (reference sequence). CDR3 sequence reads: CASSFLGAFTGELFF. CDR3 in DNA: TGTGCCAGCAGCTTTTTGGGGGCGTTCACCGGGGAGCTGTTTTTT.

This clone was counted only a few times. This chain joins TRBV2 and TRBJ1-6; possibly TRBD1 for D (5 bases). Germline-derived CDR1 and CDR2 are SNHLY and FYNNEI. The CDR3 consists of 15 residues. Trimming removed 4 bases at V and 0 bases at J, with 7 bases between. This CDR3 reads CASSADSSYNSPLHF. In nucleotides, the CDR3 is TGTGCCAGCAGTGCTGACAGCTCCTATAATTCACCCCTCCACTTT.

The gene calls are TRBV6-5 and TRBJ2-2, with D maybe TRBD2 (6 bases). The CDR3 extends over 14 amino acids. Trimming took off 5 bases at V and 4 bases at J, with 11 bases between the two ends. The germline gives CDR1 MNHEY, CDR2 SVGAGI. CDR3 coding DNA: TGTGCCAGCAGTCCCTGGGGGGTCACCGGGGAGCTGTTTTTT. It encodes CASSPWGVTGELFF.

The rearrangement links TRBV28 to TRBJ2-7, with D possibly matching TRBD1 (6 bases). Germline CDR1 is MDHEN and CDR2 is SYDVKM. CDR3 length: 14 amino acids. Trimming cost V 6 bases and J 0 bases, with 12 bases left between them. The CDR3, as DNA: TGTGCCAGCAGGGGTCAGGGGATCTCCTACGAGCAGTACTTC. It specifies CASRGQGISYEQYF.

This clone was counted between two and nine times. The chain has TRBV6-5 and TRBJ2-7, with D possibly being TRBD2 (5 bases). The V gene's germline CDR1 is MNHEY and CDR2 SVGAGI. The CDR3 is 15 amino acids. V was trimmed by 6 bases and J by 5 bases, leaving 20 bases between them. In nucleotides, the CDR3 is TGTGCCAGCAGAATAGCCGGTGGGAGATCCGACGAGCAGTACTTC. Amino acids: CASRIAGGRSDEQYF.